This TCR beta chain was identified during a study of T cell repertoires in ileal Crohn's disease. Study-wide background: Operated complications were stricturing disease (roughly 61%) and penetrating disease (around 39%).

Study-wide points: Clonality above 26.8% at surgery always came with endoscopic recurrence. Active smokers at surgery had more clonal expansions than non-smokers.

V trimming: 4 bases; J trimming: 3 bases; junction bases outside the gene matches: 3. Germline CDR1 SGHTA, CDR2 FQGNSA. CDR3 length: 14 amino acids. To note about this clone: The antigen is not known.

Using immunoSEQ multiplex PCR, the repertoire was profiled, and TCRdb retains in-frame clones only, with some absent. In the table there are approximately 15,000 clones, about 80% of which are singletons. Adults with ileal or ileocolonic Crohn's disease and an indication for resection were eligible. The specimen sequenced was ileal tissue. This receptor was obtained from an adult with Crohn's disease. The chain is built from TRBV7-2 and TRBJ1-2; TRBD1 agrees at 9 bases. The CDR3 protein is CASSWDRDDYGYTF. Here the CDR3 DNA reads TGTGCCAGCAGCTGGGACAGGGACGACTATGGCTACACCTTC.